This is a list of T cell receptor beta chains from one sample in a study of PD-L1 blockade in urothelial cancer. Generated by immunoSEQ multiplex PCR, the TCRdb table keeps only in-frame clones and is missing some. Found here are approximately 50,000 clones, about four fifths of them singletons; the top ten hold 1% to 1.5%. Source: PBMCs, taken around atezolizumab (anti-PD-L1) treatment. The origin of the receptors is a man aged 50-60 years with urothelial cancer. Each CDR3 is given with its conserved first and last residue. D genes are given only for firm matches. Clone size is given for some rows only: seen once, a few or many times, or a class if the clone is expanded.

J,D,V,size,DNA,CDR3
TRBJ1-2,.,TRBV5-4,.,TGTGCCAGCAGCTCCCTCAAGATCTCGGATGGCTACACCTTC,CASSSLKISDGYTF
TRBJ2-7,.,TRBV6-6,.,TGTGCCAGCAGTTACTTGGGGGGTTACTCCTACGAGCAGTACTTC,CASSYLGGYSYEQYF
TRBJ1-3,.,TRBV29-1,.,TGCAGCGTACTCGGAGCTGGAAACACCATATATTTT,CSVLGAGNTIYF
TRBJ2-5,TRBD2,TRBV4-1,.,TGCGCCAGCAGCCAAGATCCTAGCGGGGTTTCTCAAGAGACCCAGTACTTC,CASSQDPSGVSQETQYF
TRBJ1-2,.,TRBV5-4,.,TGTGCCAGCAGCTCACGGGGGACCCCTAACTATGGCTACACCTTC,CASSSRGTPNYGYTF
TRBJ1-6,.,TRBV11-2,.,TGTGCCAGCAGCGGCTTGACAGATTATAATTCACCCCTCCACTTT,CASSGLTDYNSPLHF
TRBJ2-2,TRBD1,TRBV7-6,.,TGTGCCAGCAGCTTAGGTGGGACAGCGAACACCGGGGAGCTGTTTTTT,CASSLGGTANTGELFF
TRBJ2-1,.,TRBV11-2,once,TGTGCCAGCAGCCCTCGACCCGGGACTTCAAGCTCCTACAATGAGCAGTTCTTC,CASSPRPGTSSSYNEQFF
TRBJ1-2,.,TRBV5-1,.,TGCGCCAGCAGCCAGGACATGGTCGACTATGGCTACACCTTC,CASSQDMVDYGYTF
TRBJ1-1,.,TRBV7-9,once,TGTGCCAGCAGCTTAGAGGCGGGATCGAACACTGAAGCTTTCTTT,CASSLEAGSNTEAFF
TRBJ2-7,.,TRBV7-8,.,TGTGCCAGCAGCTTAGCACAACAGAACTACGAGCAGTACTTC,CASSLAQQNYEQYF
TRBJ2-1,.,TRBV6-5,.,TGTGCCAGCAGTATGCGGGACTTACGATACAATGAGCAGTTCTTC,CASSMRDLRYNEQFF
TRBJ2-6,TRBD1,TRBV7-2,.,TGTGCCAGCAGCATCGACAGGGTCGGGGCCAACGTCCTGACTTTC,CASSIDRVGANVLTF
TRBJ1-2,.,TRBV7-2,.,TGTGCCAGCAGCTCCGGACGGACTTATGGCTACACCTTC,CASSSGRTYGYTF
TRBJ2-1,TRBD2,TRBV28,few,TGTGCCAGCGTGGGACTAGCGCAGTCCTACAATGAGCAGTTCTTC,CASVGLAQSYNEQFF
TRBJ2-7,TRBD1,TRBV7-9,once,TGTGCCAGCAGCTCAAGGACAGGGGGCAACGAGCAGTACTTC,CASSSRTGGNEQYF
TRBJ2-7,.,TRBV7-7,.,TGTGCCAGCAGCTTGGACACCAGATCCTACGAGCAGTACTTC,CASSLDTRSYEQYF
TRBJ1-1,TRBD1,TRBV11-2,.,TGTGCCAGCAGCTTATATCTGATGGGACAGGAAGCTTTCTTT,CASSLYLMGQEAFF
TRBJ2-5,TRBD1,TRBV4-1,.,TGCGCCAGCAGCCAACCAGACAGGGGGACACAAGAGACCCAGTACTTC,CASSQPDRGTQETQYF
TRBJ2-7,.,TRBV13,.,TGTGCCAGCAGCTTCCAGCGGAGAATGTACGAGCAGTACTTC,CASSFQRRMYEQYF
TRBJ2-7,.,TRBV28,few,TGTGCCAGCAGTCTCACCGCGCGACAGTCCCACTACGAGCAGTACTTC,CASSLTARQSHYEQYF
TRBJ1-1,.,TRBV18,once,TGTGCCAGCTCCATTAATGCGGAGGTGAACACTGAAGCTTTCTTT,CASSINAEVNTEAFF
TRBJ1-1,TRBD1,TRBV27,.,TGTGCCAGCAGTTTCTTAGACAGGGTGAACACTGAAGCTTTCTTT,CASSFLDRVNTEAFF
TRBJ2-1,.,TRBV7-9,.,TGTGCCAGCAGCTTGGGGGGGCCCTACAATGAGCAGTTCTTC,CASSLGGPYNEQFF
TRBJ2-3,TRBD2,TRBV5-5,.,TGTGCCAGCAGCTTCCTGGGGCGGGGGGGCACAGATACGCAGTATTTT,CASSFLGRGGTDTQYF
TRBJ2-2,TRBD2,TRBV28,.,TGTGCCAGCAGTTTACGGACTAGCGGGACCGGGGAGCTGTTTTTT,CASSLRTSGTGELFF
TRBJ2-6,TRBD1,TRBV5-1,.,TGCGCCAGCAGCAGAGGAACAGGGGGAGGTGGGGCCAACGTCCTGACTTTC,CASSRGTGGGGANVLTF
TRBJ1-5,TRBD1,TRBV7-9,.,TGTGCCAGCAGCCCCGGACAGGTGCCCTTCAATCAGCCCCAGCATTTT,CASSPGQVPFNQPQHF
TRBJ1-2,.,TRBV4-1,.,TGCGCCAGCAGCCGTCCGGGGGTGGATGGCTACACCTTC,CASSRPGVDGYTF
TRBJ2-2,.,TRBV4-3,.,TGCGCCAGCAGCCAAGATCTTCGGGAGCCCCAAGAGAACACCGGGGAGCTGTTTTTT,CASSQDLREPQENTGELFF
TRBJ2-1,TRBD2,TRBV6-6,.,TGTGCCAGCAGCTACTTACTAGCGGGGGGTCAAAATGAGCAGTTCTTC,CASSYLLAGGQNEQFF
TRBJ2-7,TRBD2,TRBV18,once,TGTGCCAGCTCACGTCCTAGCGGGAGCCAGCCGTACGAGCAGTACTTC,CASSRPSGSQPYEQYF
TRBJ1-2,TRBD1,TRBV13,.,TGTGCCAGCAGCTCCGGACAGGATAACTATGGCTACACCTTC,CASSSGQDNYGYTF
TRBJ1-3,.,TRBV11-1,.,TGTGCCAGCAGCTTCGGACACTCTGGAAACACCATATATTTT,CASSFGHSGNTIYF
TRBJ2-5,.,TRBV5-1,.,TGCGCCAGCAGCTTACAGGGTGTTAACCAAGAGACCCAGTACTTC,CASSLQGVNQETQYF
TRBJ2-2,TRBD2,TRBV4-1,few,TGCGCCAGCAGCCGCGGGACTAGCGTTTCCGGGGAGCTGTTTTTT,CASSRGTSVSGELFF
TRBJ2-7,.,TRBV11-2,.,TGTGCCAGCAGCTTAAATCTAGTCCCCTACGAGCAGTACTTC,CASSLNLVPYEQYF
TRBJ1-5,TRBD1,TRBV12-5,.,TGTGCTAGTGGTTTGGTACAAAAACGACAGGGGGTATATAGCAATCAGCCCCAGCATTTT,CASGLVQKRQGVYSNQPQHF
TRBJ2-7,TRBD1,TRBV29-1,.,TGCAGCGTTGGACCGGGACAGGGCTTCGAGCAGTACTTC,CSVGPGQGFEQYF
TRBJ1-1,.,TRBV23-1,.,TGCGCCAGCAGTCACCTCCCAGAGGGCAGGGGCTACAAAAAGAACACTGAAGCTTTCTTT,CASSHLPEGRGYKKNTEAFF
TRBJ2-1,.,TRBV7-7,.,TGTGCCAGCAGCTCGACAACCAGCTCCTACAATGAGCAGTTCTTC,CASSSTTSSYNEQFF
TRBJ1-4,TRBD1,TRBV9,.,TGTGCCAGCAGCTACGACAGGGGGGCTGAAAAACTGTTTTTT,CASSYDRGAEKLFF